Included here is one T cell receptor (beta chain) sequence, with context. Sequencing used immunoSEQ multiplex PCR; TCRdb keeps in-frame clones, though not all of them. The profile shows about 120,000 clones, under 95% of them singletons. This entry comes from a study of T cell changes during pregnancy in multiple sclerosis. CDR3 length: 15 residues. CDR1 and CDR2 from the germline V gene are SGDLS and YYNGEE. V lost 2 bases, J lost 4 bases, and 5 bases stayed unmatched. The sequence derives from a female donor with multiple sclerosis, enrolled in a pregnancy study. The sequences come from peripheral blood, collected before pregnancy. The rearrangement links TRBV9 to TRBJ1-2; 10 nucleotides align to TRBD1. CDR3 amino acids: CASSVGDRGSYGYTF. The CDR3 DNA reads TGTGCCAGCAGCGTGGGGGACAGGGGAAGCTATGGCTACACCTTC.